This TCR beta chain was captured by sequencing in a study of cytomegalovirus exposure and HLA in healthy donors. Broader study findings: Information on immune exposure was restricted to one variable (CMV serostatus). Researchers catalogued over 150 TCR beta chains as cytomegalovirus-associated. TCR sequences were mostly rare, though some public TCRs occurred in many donors.

Primers: 60 Vbeta forward and 13 Jbeta reverse. Sequencing used immunoSEQ multiplex PCR; TCRdb keeps in-frame clones, though not all of them. This sample yields 120,000 or so clones, of which more than 65% are seen a single time; about 3.9% belongs to the top ten. This clone was picked up one time. Its antigen is still unknown. The V end was cut by 2 bases, the J end by 7 bases, with 8 bases between. The V gene's germline CDR1 is SEHNR and CDR2 FQNEAQ (reference sequence). The CDR3 runs to 12 residues. Sequenced sample: PBMCs. This clonotype was sampled from a man aged 18 to 30 in good health and CMV-seropositive. V and J are TRBV7-9 and TRBJ1-2; tentative D call: TRBD1 (5 bases). The CDR3 DNA reads as TGTGCCAGCAGCTTACAAGACAGTGGCTACACCTTC. Protein sequence: CASSLQDSGYTF.